This TCR beta chain appears in the sequencing data of a study of CD8 T cells in ankylosing spondylitis. Broader study findings: Relatively scarce in peripheral blood, disease-linked clones were CD8+. Reportedly, significant enrichment of disease-linked clones occurred in matched ankylosing spondylitis synovial fluid. There was a TCR beta motif, made of several highly homologous variants, that appeared characteristic of ankylosing spondylitis blood.

The ends lost 3 bases at V and 8 bases at J; junction bases unmatched: 7. Germline values: CDR1 MNHEY, CDR2 SMNVEV (reference sequence). CDR3 length: 14 amino acids. TCRdb called the 5' RACE reads again in MiXCR, with one record for every CDR3 protein. The repertoire holds approximately 350,000 distinct CDR3 sequences, with roughly 20% as singletons. Worth noting for this clonotype: Its antigen is not identified.

The sample comprised blood, either unsorted or a sorted T cell fraction (not recorded which). The chain links TRBV27 to TRBJ2-1, with TRBD1 matching over 7 bases. This TCR was recovered from a male donor with ankylosing spondylitis or in good health (not recorded which). In DNA, the CDR3 is TGTGCCAGCAGTTTGACGACAGGGTCCCATGAGCAGTTCTTC. Translating gives CASSLTTGSHEQFF.